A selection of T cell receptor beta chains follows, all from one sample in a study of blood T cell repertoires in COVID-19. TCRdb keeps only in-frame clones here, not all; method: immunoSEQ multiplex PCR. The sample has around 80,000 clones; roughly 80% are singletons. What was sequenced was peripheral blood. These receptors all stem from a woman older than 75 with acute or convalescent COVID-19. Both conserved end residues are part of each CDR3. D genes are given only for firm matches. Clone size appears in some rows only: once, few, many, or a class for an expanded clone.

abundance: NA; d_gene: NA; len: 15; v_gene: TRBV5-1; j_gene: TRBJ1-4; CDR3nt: TGCGCCAGCAGCTTGGGAACAGCAGATAATGAAAAACTGTTTTTT; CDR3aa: CASSLGTADNEKLFF
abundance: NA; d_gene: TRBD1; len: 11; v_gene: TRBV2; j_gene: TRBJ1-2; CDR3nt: TGTGCCAGCAGTAAGGACAGGTTCTACACCTTC; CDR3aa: CASSKDRFYTF
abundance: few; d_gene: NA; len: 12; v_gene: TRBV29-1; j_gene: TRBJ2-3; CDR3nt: TGCAGCGTTGACCAGGGCACAGATACGCAGTATTTT; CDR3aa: CSVDQGTDTQYF
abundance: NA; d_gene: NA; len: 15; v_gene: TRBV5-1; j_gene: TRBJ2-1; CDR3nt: TGCGCCAGCAGCCCAGAAGGAGTAGTTTTCGATGAGCAGTTCTTC; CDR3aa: CASSPEGVVFDEQFF
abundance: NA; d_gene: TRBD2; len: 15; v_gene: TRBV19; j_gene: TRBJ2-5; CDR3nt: TGTGCCACCTCAGCCCGGACTAGCGGGCAAGAGACCCAGTACTTC; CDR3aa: CATSARTSGQETQYF
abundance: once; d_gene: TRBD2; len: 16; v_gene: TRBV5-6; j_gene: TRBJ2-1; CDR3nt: TGTGCCAGCAGCCGGAGCGGGGGTGACTCCTACAATGAGCAGTTCTTC; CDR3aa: CASSRSGGDSYNEQFF
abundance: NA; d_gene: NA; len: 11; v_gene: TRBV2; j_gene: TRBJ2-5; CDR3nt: TGTGCCAGCACAATCCGGGAGACCCAGTACTTC; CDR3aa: CASTIRETQYF
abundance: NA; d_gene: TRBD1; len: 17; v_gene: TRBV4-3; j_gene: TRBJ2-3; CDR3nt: TGCGCCAGCAGCTCAAGAGGCGGGACAGGGTTTGTGGATACGCAGTATTTT; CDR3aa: CASSSRGGTGFVDTQYF
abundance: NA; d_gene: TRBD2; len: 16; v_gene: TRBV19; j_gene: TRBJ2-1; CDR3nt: TGTGCCAGTAGTGCGACTAGCGCGAGCTCCTACAATGAGCAGTTCTTC; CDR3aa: CASSATSASSYNEQFF
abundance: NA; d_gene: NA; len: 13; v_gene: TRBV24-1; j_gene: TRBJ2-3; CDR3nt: TGTGCCACCAGTGACGGGGTCGGAGATACGCAGTATTTT; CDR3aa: CATSDGVGDTQYF
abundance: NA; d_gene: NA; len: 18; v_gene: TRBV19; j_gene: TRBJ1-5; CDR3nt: TGTGCCAGTAGTTCCAGTTCCTTAAGGATATCCGGGAATCAGCCCCAGCATTTT; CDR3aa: CASSSSSLRISGNQPQHF
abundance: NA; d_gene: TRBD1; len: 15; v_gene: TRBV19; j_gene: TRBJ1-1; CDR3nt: TGTGCCAGTACCCCCCAAGGGACAGGGAACACTGAAGCTTTCTTT; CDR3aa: CASTPQGTGNTEAFF
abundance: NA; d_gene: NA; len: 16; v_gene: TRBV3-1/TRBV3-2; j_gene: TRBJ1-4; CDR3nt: TGTGCCAGCAGCCAAGCCTCCGGACGGGGGGTCGGAAAACTGTTTTTT; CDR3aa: CASSQASGRGVGKLFF
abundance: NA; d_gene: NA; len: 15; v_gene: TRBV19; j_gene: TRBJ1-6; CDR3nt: TGTGCCAGTAGTACCATCCCCGGGAGTAATTCACCCCTCCACTTT; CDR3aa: CASSTIPGSNSPLHF
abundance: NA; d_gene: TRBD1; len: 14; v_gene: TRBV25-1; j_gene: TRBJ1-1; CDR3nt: TGTGCCAGCAGGACTAATCAACAGGGGACTGAAGCTTTCTTT; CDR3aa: CASRTNQQGTEAFF
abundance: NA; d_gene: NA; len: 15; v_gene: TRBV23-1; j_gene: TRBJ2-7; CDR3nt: TGCGCCAGCCCTTCGAGGGCCCGTGACGTCTACGAGCAGTACTTC; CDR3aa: CASPSRARDVYEQYF
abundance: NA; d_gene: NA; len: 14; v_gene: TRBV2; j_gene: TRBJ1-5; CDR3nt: TGTGCCAGCTCGGTGGACAGCCTCAATCAGCCCCAGCATTTT; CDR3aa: CASSVDSLNQPQHF
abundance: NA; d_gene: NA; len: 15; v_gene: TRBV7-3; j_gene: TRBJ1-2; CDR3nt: TGTGCCAGCAGCCCAGGCCCCAGGGGAGACTATGGCTACACCTTC; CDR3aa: CASSPGPRGDYGYTF
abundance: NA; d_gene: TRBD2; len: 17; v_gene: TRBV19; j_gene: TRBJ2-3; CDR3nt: TGTGCCAGTAGTATAGGGGCTAGCGGGGGCCAAACAGATACGCAGTATTTT; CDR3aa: CASSIGASGGQTDTQYF
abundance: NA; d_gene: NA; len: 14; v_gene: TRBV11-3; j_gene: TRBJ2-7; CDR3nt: TGTGCCAGCAGCTTAGAAGCGCTAGTCCACGAGCAGTACTTC; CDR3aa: CASSLEALVHEQYF
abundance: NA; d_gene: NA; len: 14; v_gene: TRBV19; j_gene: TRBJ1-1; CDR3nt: TGTGCCAGTAGTATGGGGGGTATGAACACTGAAGCTTTCTTT; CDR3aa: CASSMGGMNTEAFF
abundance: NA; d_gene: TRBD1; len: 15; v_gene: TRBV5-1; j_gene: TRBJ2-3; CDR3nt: TGCGCCAGCAGCCCCCTTGGACAGGGCCCAGATACGCAGTATTTT; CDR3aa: CASSPLGQGPDTQYF
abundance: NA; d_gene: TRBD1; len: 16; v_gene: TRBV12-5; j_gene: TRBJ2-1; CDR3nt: TGTGCTAGTGGGGGACAGATGTTACTCTCCTACAATGAGCAGTTCTTC; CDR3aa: CASGGQMLLSYNEQFF
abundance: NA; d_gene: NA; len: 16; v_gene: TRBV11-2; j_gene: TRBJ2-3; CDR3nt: TGTGCCAGCAGCTCACGGGACTCCCGAAGCGCAGATACGCAGTATTTT; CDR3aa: CASSSRDSRSADTQYF
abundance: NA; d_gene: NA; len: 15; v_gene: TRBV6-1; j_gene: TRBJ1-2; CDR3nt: TGTGCCAGCAGTGAAAGGGACTCTCTCAACTATGGCTACACCTTC; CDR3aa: CASSERDSLNYGYTF
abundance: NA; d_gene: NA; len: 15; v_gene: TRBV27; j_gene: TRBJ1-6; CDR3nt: TGTGCCAGCAGTACGAGTTGGGGGCATGGGTCACCCCTCCACTTT; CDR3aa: CASSTSWGHGSPLHF
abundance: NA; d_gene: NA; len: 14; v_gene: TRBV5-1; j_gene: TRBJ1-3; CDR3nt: TGCGCCAGCAGCCTAGAGGCCCCTGGAAACACCATATATTTT; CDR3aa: CASSLEAPGNTIYF
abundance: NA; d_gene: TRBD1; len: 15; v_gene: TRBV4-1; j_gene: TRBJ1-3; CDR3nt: TGCGCCAGCAGCCTTAACCCGACAGGGGCAAACACCATATATTTT; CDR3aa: CASSLNPTGANTIYF
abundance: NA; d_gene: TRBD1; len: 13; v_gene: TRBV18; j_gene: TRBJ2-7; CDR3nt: TGTGCCAGCTCACCAACAGAACGGGACAGGGGGTACTTC; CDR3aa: CASSPTERDRGYF
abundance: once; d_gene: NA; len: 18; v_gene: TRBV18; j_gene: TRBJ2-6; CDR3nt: TGTGCCAGCTCACCAAATCAGGGTCTTGGGTCTGGGGCCAACGTCCTGACTTTC; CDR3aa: CASSPNQGLGSGANVLTF
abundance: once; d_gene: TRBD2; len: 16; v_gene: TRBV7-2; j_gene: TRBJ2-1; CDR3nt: TGTGCCAGCAGCTCAGGACTAGCGGGGCTCGACAATGAGCAGTTCTTC; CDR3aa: CASSSGLAGLDNEQFF
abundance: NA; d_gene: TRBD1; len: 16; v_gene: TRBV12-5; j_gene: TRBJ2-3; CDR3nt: TGTGCTAGTGGTCCCCCTCGGACAGGACGCACAGATACGCAGTATTTT; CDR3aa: CASGPPRTGRTDTQYF
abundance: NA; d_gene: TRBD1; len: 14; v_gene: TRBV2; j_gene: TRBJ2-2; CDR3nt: TGTGCCAGCAGTAAGGGGGCAGGGACCGGGGAGCTGTTTTTT; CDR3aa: CASSKGAGTGELFF
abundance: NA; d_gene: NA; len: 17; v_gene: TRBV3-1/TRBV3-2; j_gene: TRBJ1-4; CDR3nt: TGTGCCAGCAGCCGCCCACAGGGTCCTGCAACTAATGAAAAACTGTTTTTT; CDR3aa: CASSRPQGPATNEKLFF
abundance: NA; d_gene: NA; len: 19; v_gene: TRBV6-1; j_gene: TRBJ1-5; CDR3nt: TGTGCCAGCAGTGAAGCGAAGCGGAAAATGACAGGTCTAAGTCAGCCCCAGCATTTT; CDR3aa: CASSEAKRKMTGLSQPQHF
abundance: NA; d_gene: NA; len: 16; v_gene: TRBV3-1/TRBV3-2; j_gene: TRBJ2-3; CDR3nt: TGTGCCAGCAGCCAAGTATCTGTACCACTCACAGATACGCAGTATTTT; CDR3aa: CASSQVSVPLTDTQYF
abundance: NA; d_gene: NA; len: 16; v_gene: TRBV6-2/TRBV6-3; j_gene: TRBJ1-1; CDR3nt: TGTGCCAGCAGTAGCCACCCGGGGAGGATGAACACTGAAGCTTTCTTT; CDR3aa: CASSSHPGRMNTEAFF
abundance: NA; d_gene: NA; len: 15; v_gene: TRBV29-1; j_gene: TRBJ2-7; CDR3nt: TGCAGCGTTGAAGACCCGCGTCTCGGGGGCTACGAGCAGTACTTC; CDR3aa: CSVEDPRLGGYEQYF
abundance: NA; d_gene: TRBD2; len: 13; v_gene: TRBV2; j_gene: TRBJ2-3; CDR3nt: TGTGCCAGCACGCGACTAGCGACAGATACGCAGTATTTT; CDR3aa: CASTRLATDTQYF
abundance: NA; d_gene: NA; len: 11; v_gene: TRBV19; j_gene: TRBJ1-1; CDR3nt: TGTGCCACCGGAACAGGGATTCAAGCTTTCTTT; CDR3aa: CATGTGIQAFF
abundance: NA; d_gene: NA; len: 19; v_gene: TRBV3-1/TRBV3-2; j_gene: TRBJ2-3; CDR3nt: TGTGCCAGCAGCCAAGATGGCCTAGGGAGTGAGATTAACACAGATACGCAGTATTTT; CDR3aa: CASSQDGLGSEINTDTQYF
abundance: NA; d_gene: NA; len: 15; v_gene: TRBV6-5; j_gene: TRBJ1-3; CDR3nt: TGTGCCAGCAGATCGTCAGGGAACTCTGGAAACACCATATATTTT; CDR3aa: CASRSSGNSGNTIYF
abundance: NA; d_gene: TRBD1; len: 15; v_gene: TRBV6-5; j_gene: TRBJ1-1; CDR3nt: TGTGCCAGTACATTACCGGGACAGACGAACACTGAAGCTTTCTTT; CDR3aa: CASTLPGQTNTEAFF
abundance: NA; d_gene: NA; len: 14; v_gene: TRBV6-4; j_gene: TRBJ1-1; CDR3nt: TGTGCCAGCAGTGAACAACAGGGGAACACTGAAGCTTTCTTT; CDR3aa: CASSEQQGNTEAFF
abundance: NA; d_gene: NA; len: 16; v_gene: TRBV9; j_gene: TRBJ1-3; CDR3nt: TGTGCCAGCAGCGTTCAGGGTTCTAACTCTGGAAACACCATATATTTT; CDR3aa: CASSVQGSNSGNTIYF